A single sample is the source of the 3 T cell receptor beta chains below, sequenced in a study of CD8+ T cells in alopecia areata. It was cDNA, reverse transcribed from extracted RNA, that served as the sequencing template. TCRdb's table, derived via immunoSEQ multiplex PCR, lists solely in-frame clones and lacks some. The repertoire includes roughly 150,000 clones, 50% to 65% of them detected once, and just under 20% sits in the top ten. Material: CD8+ T cells sorted from blood, obtained at week 0. Receptors were obtained from a human donor with alopecia areata.

The chain combines TRBV29-1 with TRBJ2-2; D unresolved. Germline V CDR1 and CDR2: SQVTM, ANQGSEA. The CDR3 spans 11 residues. V was pared by 2 bases and J by 6 bases, with 4 bases between. The CDR3 is CSVELAGELFF. CDR3 coding DNA: TGCAGCGTTGAATTAGCCGGGGAGCTGTTTTTT.

V usage is TRBV4-3 and J usage is TRBJ2-1; D gene uncertain. The CDR3 runs to 16 residues. The ends were cut back, 1 base at V and 0 bases at J, with 10 bases in the middle. Looked up from germline, CDR1 is LGHNA and CDR2 is YSLEER. The chain's CDR3 is CASSQGFVGSYNEQFF. The CDR3 DNA reads TGCGCCAGCAGCCAAGGATTTGTAGGCTCCTACAATGAGCAGTTCTTC.

The chain carries TRBV2 and TRBJ2-1; possibly TRBD1 for D (5 bases). The germline V gene encodes CDR1 SNHLY and CDR2 FYNNEI. Trimming left V 7 bases short and J 1 base short, with 5 bases between. The CDR3 is 12 residues long. The CDR3 DNA follows: TGTGCCAGCAAGGGGTCCTACAATGAGCAGTTCTTC. Its translation is CASKGSYNEQFF.